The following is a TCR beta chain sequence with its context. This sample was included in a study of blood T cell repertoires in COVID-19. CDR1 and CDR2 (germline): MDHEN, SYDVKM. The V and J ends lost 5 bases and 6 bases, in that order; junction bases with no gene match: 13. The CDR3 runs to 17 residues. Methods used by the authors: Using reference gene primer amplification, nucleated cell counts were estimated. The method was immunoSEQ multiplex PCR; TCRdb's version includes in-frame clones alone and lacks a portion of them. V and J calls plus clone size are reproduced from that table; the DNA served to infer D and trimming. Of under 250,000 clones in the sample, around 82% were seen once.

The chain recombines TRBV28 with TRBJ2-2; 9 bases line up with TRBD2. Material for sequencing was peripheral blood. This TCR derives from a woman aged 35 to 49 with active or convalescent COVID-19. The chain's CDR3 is CASSGGLAGGPPGELFF. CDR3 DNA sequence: TGTGCCAGCAGTGGAGGGTTGGCGGGAGGGCCCCCCGGGGAGCTGTTTTTT.